Sequencing of this T cell receptor beta chain was carried out in a study of cytomegalovirus exposure and HLA in healthy donors. General study results and limits: Follow-up analysis seemed to connect common viral pathogens with several of the most significant clusters identified. In a later analysis, TCR beta V- and J-gene trimming showed a link to a missense DCLRE1C variant.

The PCR contained 60 Vbeta and 13 Jbeta primers. Some clones are missing from TCRdb's copy, which holds only in-frame ones; the method was immunoSEQ multiplex PCR. In the table there are about 150,000 clones, 66% of which are singletons. The junction had 7 bases not matched to a gene; V was cut back by 2 bases and J by 4 bases. This CDR3 has 16 amino acids. Germline CDR1 is SGHTA and CDR2 is FQGTGA. As concerns this clone: Its antigen is currently unknown.

The sample taken for sequencing was PBMCs. The chain links TRBV7-3 to TRBJ2-2; 7 nucleotides agree with TRBD2. The sequence derives from a woman aged 60-70 years in good health and CMV-seronegative. In DNA, the CDR3 is TGTGCCAGCAGCTTATGGGGAGGGGTAGGCACCGGGGAGCTGTTTTTT. Translation gives CASSLWGGVGTGELFF.